The T cell receptor beta chain under discussion was sequenced for a study of T cell repertoires in cytomegalovirus infection. For the study at large: Public TCR beta signatures provided an indication of both CMV infection and a matching HLA type.

One entry per CDR3 protein, called by TCRdb with MiXCR from the reads. The table records almost 300,000 distinct CDR3 sequences, approximately 10% of them present only once. In germline, CDR1 is SQVTM, CDR2 ANQGSEA. Trimming removed 5 bases from V and 4 bases from J, with 14 bases in between. This CDR3 is 13 amino acids long. There are many counts of this clonotype. Its antigen is as yet unknown. General study points: Ex vivo, HLA-C-restricted CMV-specific TCR beta clonotypes prevailed over the rest of the response. There were carriers of CMV plus the relevant HLA, and cumulative public TCR beta family frequency identified them.

The sample taken for sequencing was PBMCs. The TCR comes from a human donor in good health (CMV status not recorded). Some clones in this sample may be carry-over from other donors' samples. V gene TRBV29-1 combines with J gene TRBJ2-5; tentative D call: TRBD1 (6 bases). The CDR3 reads CSVPWGQTETQYF. For the CDR3, the DNA is TGCAGCGTTCCCTGGGGGCAAACAGAGACCCAGTACTTC.